The 12 T cell receptor beta chains below were found in one sample sequenced in a study of T cell responses to AZD1222 COVID-19 vaccine. Libraries were prepared by immunoSEQ multiplex PCR; TCRdb keeps only in-frame clonotypes and omits some of them. The sample lists about 100,000 clones, around nine tenths occurring once. The sample was peripheral blood, taken on day 0 of AZD1222 vaccination. The receptors stem from an adult in good health.

The chain uses TRBV9 and TRBJ2-3, with TRBD2 matching over 7 bases. The CDR3 length is 19 residues. The germline CDR1 and CDR2 sequences are SGDLS and YYNGEE. The J segment lost 1 base and the V segment lost 2 bases, leaving 16 bases of the junction unmatched. The chain's CDR3 is CASSVPLGVVGLRTDTQYF. The CDR3 DNA follows: TGTGCCAGCAGCGTGCCACTCGGGGTCGTGGGACTACGCACAGATACGCAGTATTTT.

For this clone: A junction boundary mismatches the germline segment, possibly from a read error. The gene calls are TRBV7-3 and TRBJ2-2, with TRBD2 as a possible D gene (6 bases). This CDR3 contains 15 residues. CDR1 is SGHTA, CDR2 FQGTGA, per germline. The chain's CDR3 is CAISPPGSPTGELFF. As DNA, the CDR3 is TGTGCCATCAGCCCCCCCGGGAGTCCCACCGGGGAGCTGTTTTTT.

This chain connects TRBV24-1 to TRBJ1-3; D is perhaps TRBD1 (6 bases). Trimming removed 7 bases from V and 1 base from J, with 13 bases in between. This CDR3 comprises 15 residues. Germline-derived CDR1 and CDR2 are KGHDR and SFDVKD. Written as DNA, the CDR3 is TGTGCCACCAGCGGTGTGGGGGCATCTGGAAACACCATATATTTT. Its translation is CATSGVGASGNTIYF.

Points on this clone: Other DNA sequences in the same sample also yield this CDR3. The DNA of the CDR3 is TGTGCCAGCGGCAACACTGAAGCTTTCTTT. Encoded protein: CASGNTEAFF. The rearrangement links TRBV6-5 to TRBJ1-1, with D unresolved. Germline values: CDR1 MNHEY, CDR2 SVGAGI. Trimming removed 8 bases at V and 2 bases at J, with 3 bases between. The CDR3 totals 10 residues.

CDR3: CASSMDGYNQPQHF. The CDR3 DNA sequence: TGTGCCAGTAGTATGGACGGCTACAATCAGCCCCAGCATTTT. J is TRBJ1-5 and V is TRBV19, with unresolved D. V was cut by 3 bases and J by 3 bases, with 9 bases left in between. Germline assignment: CDR1 LNHDA and CDR2 SQIVND (reference sequence). The CDR3 runs 14 residues. The full variable domain, rest sourced from reference TRBV19 and TRBJ1-5, is DGGITQSPKYLFRKEGQNVTLSCEQNLNHDAMYWYRQDPGQGLRLIYYSQIVNDFQKGDIAEGYSVSREKKESFPLTVTSAQKNPTAFYLCASSMDGYNQPQHFGDGTRLSIL.

Only a few counts were recorded for this clone. The chain couples TRBV6-5 to TRBJ2-3; 11 bases are a match to TRBD2. The ends lost 2 bases at V and 4 bases at J; junction bases unmatched: 2. Per the germline V gene, CDR1 is MNHEY and CDR2 is SVGAGI. This CDR3 contains 15 residues. The CDR3 bases are TGTGCCAGCAGTTACACTAGCGGGGGCGCAGATACGCAGTATTTT. This encodes CASSYTSGGADTQYF.

V and J are TRBV28 and TRBJ1-5; perhaps TRBD1 as D (6 bases). This CDR3 is 14 amino acids long. Germline assignment: CDR1 MDHEN and CDR2 SYDVKM. V dropped 6 bases and J dropped 3 bases, with 12 bases sitting between them. This CDR3 is CASREGGLNQPQHF. CDR3 in DNA: TGTGCCAGCAGGGAGGGGGGTCTCAATCAGCCCCAGCATTTT.

V usage is TRBV5-1 and J usage is TRBJ1-1; D uncertain. This CDR3 region has 14 residues. CDR1 and CDR2 from the germline V gene are SGHRS and YFSETQ. The V and J ends lost 1 base and 1 base respectively, with 8 bases between them. The CDR3 DNA is TGCGCCAGCAGCTTGCAATCAGGGAACACTGAAGCTTTCTTT. Translated, it gives CASSLQSGNTEAFF.

This chain joins TRBV15 and TRBJ1-5; no clear D gene. V dropped 7 bases and J dropped 0 bases, with 10 bases sitting between them. This CDR3 is 14 amino acids long. Germline V gene lookup returns CDR1 LNHNV and CDR2 YYDKDF (reference sequence). CDR3 region: CATKAEYSNQPQHF. CDR3 nucleotide sequence: TGTGCCACCAAAGCGGAGTATAGCAATCAGCCCCAGCATTTT.

The chain employs TRBV5-1 and TRBJ2-1; 12 bases match TRBD2. CDR3 length: 16 amino acids. V shed 4 bases, J shed 8 bases, and the junction held 10 bases outside the gene matches. From germline, CDR1 is SGHRS and CDR2 YFSETQ. The CDR3 DNA is TGCGCCAGCAGCGACAGACTAGCGGGAGTTTTCGATGAGCAGTTCTTC. As protein: CASSDRLAGVFDEQFF. The full variable domain, rest sourced from reference TRBV5-1 and TRBJ2-1, is KAGVTQTPRYLIKTRGQQVTLSCSPISGHRSVSWYQQTPGQGLQFLFEYFSETQRNKGNFPGRFSGRQFSNSRSEMNVSTLELGDSALYLCASSDRLAGVFDEQFFGPGTRLTVL.

This clone was counted a single time. The chain carries TRBV7-8 and TRBJ2-1; the D gene could be TRBD1 or TRBD2 (6 bases each). CDR1 is SGHVS and CDR2 is FQNEAQ in the germline V gene. The CDR3 loop spans 15 amino acids. Trimming pared 3 bases from V and 4 bases from J, leaving 13 bases between. CDR3 amino acids: CASSLNGGPYNEQFF. In DNA form, the CDR3 reads TGTGCCAGCAGCTTGAACGGGGGCCCGTACAATGAGCAGTTCTTC.

The genes are TRBV12-5 and TRBJ2-7; D is possibly TRBD1 (6 bases). Germline CDR1 is LGHNT and CDR2 is FRNRAP. Deletions cut 0 bases from V and 2 bases from J, with 17 bases between. The CDR3 sequence is 17 residues long. In nucleotides, the CDR3 is TGTGCTAGTGGTTTGGTAGGGGGAGCGCAAACCACCTACGAGCAGTACTTC. Translating it yields CASGLVGGAQTTYEQYF.